One and the same sample provided the 21 T cell receptor beta chains below, sequenced in a study of T-cell memory formation after mild COVID-19. Each CDR3 protein gets one entry after TCRdb re-called the 5' RACE reads with MiXCR. The table includes about 400,000 distinct CDR3 sequences, about an eighth detected once. The sequencing input was PBMCs or a T cell subset sorted from them (not recorded which). These TCRs come from a man aged 18 to 30 who had mild COVID-19 (a few samples of this study predate the infection). Cell type and time point are not known.

This clonotype has a handful of counts. V gene TRBV12-3 or TRBV12-4 combines with J gene TRBJ2-3; D is undetermined. V lost 5 bases and J lost 0, with 6 bases in between. The CDR3 is made up of 13 amino acids. The CDR3 DNA sequence: TGTGCCAGCAGTACCTATAGCACAGATACGCAGTATTTT. Amino acids: CASSTYSTDTQYF.

The CDR3 DNA reads as TGCAGTGCTAGAGATGGGGACCGATCTGAAGCTTTCTTT. Protein product: CSARDGDRSEAFF. The chain combines TRBV20-1 with TRBJ1-1, with D perhaps TRBD1 (5 bases). Germline CDR1 and CDR2: DFQATT and SNEGSKA (reference sequence). This CDR3 comprises 13 residues. V gave up 0 bases and J gave up 6 bases, with 11 bases separating them.

The CDR3 region is CASSAGGGAKNIQYF. The CDR3 coding sequence is TGTGCCAGCAGCGCGGGGGGGGGAGCCAAAAACATTCAGTACTTC. The rearrangement joins TRBV9 to TRBJ2-4; TRBD2 aligns across 8 bases. This CDR3 has 15 residues. V was clipped by 3 bases and J by 0 bases; unmatched bases: 2. The germline V gene has CDR1 SGDLS and CDR2 YYNGEE.

This clonotype was counted a few times. The V gene is TRBV29-1, the J gene TRBJ1-1, with D possibly TRBD1 on 5 matching bases. The CDR3 spans 13 residues. Germline CDR1 and CDR2: SQVTM and ANQGSEA. V lost 6 bases to trimming and J lost 6 bases, with 17 bases between them. CDR3 in amino acids: CSVEPSRVPEAFF. The CDR3, as DNA: TGCAGCGTCGAGCCTTCCAGGGTACCTGAAGCTTTCTTT.

The rearrangement uses TRBV4-1 and TRBJ2-7; TRBD2 agrees at 10 bases. J lost 7 bases, V lost 0 bases, and 9 bases had no gene match. The CDR3 consists of 16 residues. Germline V gene sequence: CDR1 MGHRA, CDR2 YSYEKL. In nucleotides, the CDR3 is TGCGCCAGCAGCCAAGATTGGAGCGGGGGGGCGAGAGAGCAGTACTTC. It encodes CASSQDWSGGAREQYF.

The V and J genes are TRBV20-1 and TRBJ2-1; no clear D gene. The CDR3 contains 9 residues. Germline V CDR1 and CDR2: DFQATT, SNEGSKA (reference sequence). Trimming took off 6 bases at V and 10 bases at J, with 7 bases between the two ends. As DNA, the CDR3 is TGCAGTGCCATCACCGAGCAGTTCTTC. Its protein is CSAITEQFF.

The count of this clonotype is one. This rearrangement joins TRBV7-9 to TRBJ1-6, with D hard to call. The CDR3 consists of 13 residues. Trimming shortened V by 5 bases and J by 16 bases, and 18 bases separated the two germline ends. Germline values: CDR1 SEHNR, CDR2 FQNEAQ (reference sequence). CDR3 in amino acids: CASSDPQTGGLHF. CDR3 DNA sequence: TGTGCCAGCAGCGACCCACAGACCGGTGGTCTCCACTTT. Based on the CDR3 plus reference TRBV7-9 and TRBJ1-6, the full variable domain is DTGVSQNPRHKITKRGQNVTFRCDPISEHNRLYWYRQTLGQGPEFLTYFQNEAQLEKSRLLSDRFSAERPKGSFSTLEIQRTEQGDSAMYLCASSDPQTGGLHFGNGTRLTVT.

V gene TRBV15 combines with J gene TRBJ2-7; 9 bases align to TRBD1. Germline loops: CDR1 LNHNV, CDR2 YYDKDF (reference sequence). V gave up 1 base and J gave up 6 bases; unmatched junction bases: 10. CDR3 length equals 16 residues. CDR3 region: CATSRVPGQGPGEQYF. For the CDR3, the DNA is TGTGCCACCAGCAGAGTACCGGGACAGGGCCCGGGCGAGCAGTACTTC.

V usage is TRBV6-1 and J usage is TRBJ2-3, with D unclear. The CDR3 covers 14 residues. Germline assignment: CDR1 MNHNS and CDR2 SASEGT. V was clipped by 5 bases and J by 4 bases, with 13 bases between them. The CDR3 sequence is CASSHERLADTQYF. The CDR3 bases are TGTGCCAGCAGTCACGAGCGACTTGCAGATACGCAGTATTTT.

The CDR3 coding sequence is TGTGCCAGCTCGTCAGGGGGAACCATGAACACTGAAGCTTTCTTT. Protein sequence: CASSSGGTMNTEAFF. V usage is TRBV18 and J usage is TRBJ1-1; 7 nucleotides line up with TRBD1. The trim removed 6 bases at V and 0 bases at J, leaving 7 bases unmatched. Germline V gene lookup returns CDR1 KGHSH and CDR2 LQKENI. This CDR3 has 15 amino acids. Full variable domain (rest looked up from reference TRBV18 and TRBJ1-1): NAGVMQNPRHLVRRRGQEARLRCSPMKGHSHVYWYRQLPEEGLKFMVYLQKENIIDESGMPKERFSAEFPKEGPSILRIQQVVRGDSAAYFCASSSGGTMNTEAFFGQGTRLTVV.

In its sample, this clonotype was seen a few times. The DNA of the CDR3 is TGCGCCAGCAGCCAAGCCGGATGGGGTGGTAGCAATCAGCCCCAGCATTTT. Amino acid sequence: CASSQAGWGGSNQPQHF. The V gene is TRBV4-1, the J gene TRBJ1-5; no reliable D call. Trimming cost V 1 base and J 0 bases, with 13 bases left between them. The CDR3 runs to 17 residues. Per germline, CDR1 MGHRA and CDR2 YSYEKL.

This clonotype was seen only a few times. V and J are TRBV3-1 and TRBJ2-5, with 7 bases aligning to TRBD2. With 3 bases clipped from V and 4 bases from J, the junction kept 11 bases outside the gene matches. This CDR3 is 16 amino acids long. The germline gives CDR1 LGHDT, CDR2 YNNKEL (reference sequence). The CDR3 DNA is TGTGCCAGCAGCCATCGATTAGCGGGTGTGGGAGAGACCCAGTACTTC. Its protein product is CASSHRLAGVGETQYF.

Only a few counts were recorded for this clonotype. The chain has TRBV7-9 and TRBJ2-5; D remains unclear. In germline, CDR1 is SEHNR, CDR2 FQNEAQ (reference sequence). Trimming removed 4 bases from V and 7 bases from J, with 13 bases in between. CDR3 size: 13 residues. CDR3 nucleotides: TGTGCCAGCAGCTCCGGACCAGACGGGACCCAGTACTTC. It specifies CASSSGPDGTQYF.

This clonotype was observed a few times. The J gene is TRBJ2-3, the V gene TRBV7-2, with 9 positions matching TRBD1. This CDR3 has 17 amino acids. Per germline, CDR1 SGHTA and CDR2 FQGNSA. Losses at the gene ends were 4 bases for V and 2 bases for J; bases not matched to a gene: 10. The CDR3 spells CASSSLGGTGYTDTQYF. Written as DNA, the CDR3 is TGTGCCAGCAGCTCCCTCGGGGGGACAGGGTACACAGATACGCAGTATTTT.

V and J are TRBV5-1 and TRBJ2-5; D may be TRBD2 (6 bases). The CDR3 sequence is 13 residues long. V shed 4 bases and J shed 5 bases, with 12 bases lying between them. Germline CDR1 reads SGHRS; CDR2 reads YFSETQ. The DNA of the CDR3 is TGCGCCAGCAGCCCTGGGGGGTCGGAGACCCAGTACTTC. Translation gives CASSPGGSETQYF.

The V gene is TRBV4-3, the J gene TRBJ1-6, with 7 positions matching TRBD1. The V gene end was trimmed by 0 bases and the J gene end by 11 bases; junction bases not matched to a gene: 4. This CDR3 has 14 residues. Germline V gene lookup returns CDR1 LGHNA and CDR2 YSLEER. The chain's CDR3 is CASSQDRGATPLHF. The CDR3 DNA follows: TGCGCCAGCAGCCAAGACAGGGGGGCGACACCCCTCCACTTT.

The genes are TRBV6-5 and TRBJ1-1; TRBD1 agrees at 7 bases. Germline-derived CDR1 and CDR2 are MNHEY and SVGAGI. V shed 0 bases and J 8 bases; nucleotides not matched to a gene: 3. The CDR3 runs 13 residues. CDR3 in amino acids: CASSYSRTGEAFF. DNA of the CDR3: TGTGCCAGCAGTTACTCACGGACAGGCGAAGCTTTCTTT.

This clonotype was observed a handful of times. Written as DNA, the CDR3 is TGTGCCAGCAGCCAAGCGGGGGAATCAGGGGAGCTGTTTTTT. Its translation: CASSQAGESGELFF. V and J are TRBV4-2 and TRBJ2-2, with D tentatively TRBD2 (6 bases). V was cut by 1 base and J by 8 bases, with 11 bases left in between. This CDR3 is built from 14 residues. Germline V CDR1 and CDR2: LGHNA, YNFKEQ.

This clonotype was observed a handful of times. The V and J genes are TRBV9 and TRBJ1-2; D remains ambiguous. The length of the CDR3 is 15 residues. Trimming took 0 bases from V and 0 from J, leaving 9 bases between them. The germline gives CDR1 SGDLS, CDR2 YYNGEE. CDR3 sequence reads: CASSVGSSANYGYTF. The CDR3, as DNA: TGTGCCAGCAGCGTAGGGAGCAGTGCTAACTATGGCTACACCTTC.

This clonotype has just a few counts. This chain uses TRBV20-1 with TRBJ1-2; no clear D. The CDR3 extends over 12 amino acids. V gave up 3 bases and J gave up 6 bases, with 11 bases separating them. Germline V gene lookup returns CDR1 DFQATT and CDR2 SNEGSKA (reference sequence). CDR3 amino acids: CSASLGLDGYTF. CDR3 sequence (DNA): TGCAGTGCTAGCCTAGGCCTGGATGGCTACACCTTC.

The rearrangement joins TRBV3-1 to TRBJ1-1; D gene ambiguous. The germline CDR1 and CDR2 sequences are LGHDT and YNNKEL (reference sequence). This CDR3 is built from 15 residues. V shed 2 bases and J shed 8 bases, with 18 bases lying between them. CDR3 nucleotide sequence: TGTGCCAGCAGCCAAATGGCATCAGTGCCTTGGGAAGCTTTCTTT. It is translated as CASSQMASVPWEAFF.